The rows below give T cell receptor beta chains drawn from one sample of a study of early T cells in non-severe SARS-CoV-2 infection. TCRdb re-called the 5' RACE reads with MiXCR, one entry per CDR3 protein. Of under 50,000 distinct CDR3 sequences in the sample, about 4.1% were seen once. Sequencing used whole blood. The origin of the receptors is an adult who was a healthcare worker with PCR-confirmed SARS-CoV-2 infection or an uninfected control (not recorded which). CDR3s include the opening cysteine and the closing phenylalanine or tryptophan. A D gene is named only where the DNA matches it firmly. Only part of the rows carry a size: once, few, many, or a class if the clone is expanded.

cdr3_aa: CSARGVSTEVNTEAFF
cdr3_nt: TGCAGTGCTAGGGGGGTATCGACGGAAGTGAACACTGAAGCTTTCTTT
clone_size: .
j_call: TRBJ1-1
v_call: TRBV20-1
d_call: .

cdr3_aa: CASSGDTQYF
cdr3_nt: TGTGCCAGCAGCGGAGATACGCAGTATTTT
clone_size: many
j_call: TRBJ2-3
v_call: TRBV7-9
d_call: .

cdr3_aa: CASSQDLGGSRGAQYF
cdr3_nt: TGTGCCAGCAGCCAAGATCTGGGGGGGAGCCGCGGGGCGCAGTATTTT
clone_size: many
j_call: TRBJ2-3
v_call: TRBV3-1
d_call: TRBD2

cdr3_aa: CASSERSDTQYF
cdr3_nt: TGTGCCAGCAGTGAACGTTCAGATACGCAGTATTTT
clone_size: .
j_call: TRBJ2-3
v_call: TRBV6-1
d_call: .

cdr3_aa: CASSLGPRGSRQYNEQFF
cdr3_nt: TGTGCCAGCAGCCTAGGACCTCGTGGCTCCCGACAATACAATGAGCAGTTCTTC
clone_size: few
j_call: TRBJ2-1
v_call: TRBV6-5
d_call: .

cdr3_aa: CASSFLPRPSGSREQYF
cdr3_nt: TGTGCCAGCAGTTTCCTCCCGAGGCCTAGCGGGAGTCGCGAGCAGTACTTC
clone_size: many
j_call: TRBJ2-7
v_call: TRBV28
d_call: TRBD2

cdr3_aa: CATRTSGNEQYF
cdr3_nt: TGTGCCACTCGGACTAGCGGGAACGAGCAGTACTTC
clone_size: few
j_call: TRBJ2-7
v_call: TRBV25-1
d_call: TRBD2

cdr3_aa: CASSMALKEKLFF
cdr3_nt: TGTGCCAGCAGCATGGCGCTAAAAGAAAAACTGTTTTTT
clone_size: many
j_call: TRBJ1-4
v_call: TRBV12-3/TRBV12-4
d_call: .

cdr3_aa: CASSLEYYGYTF
cdr3_nt: TGTGCCAGCAGCTTGGAATACTATGGCTACACCTTC
clone_size: .
j_call: TRBJ1-2
v_call: TRBV5-4
d_call: .

cdr3_aa: CASSLTGTGGDGYTF
cdr3_nt: TGTGCCAGTAGCCTAACGGGGACAGGGGGCGATGGCTACACCTTC
clone_size: many
j_call: TRBJ1-2
v_call: TRBV19
d_call: TRBD1

cdr3_aa: CSVGDAEKLFF
cdr3_nt: TGCAGCGTGGGGGACGCCGAAAAACTGTTTTTT
clone_size: few
j_call: TRBJ1-4
v_call: TRBV29-1
d_call: .

cdr3_aa: CASNPLGDSYEQYF
cdr3_nt: TGTGCCAGCAACCCCTTGGGGGACTCCTACGAGCAGTACTTC
clone_size: many
j_call: TRBJ2-7
v_call: TRBV27
d_call: .